A single sample gave rise to the 6 T cell receptor beta chains below, sequenced in a study of CD8 T cells in Susac syndrome. The RNA input was roughly 0.45 to 1 ug, and it was reverse transcribed with random hexamers. Using its own MiXCR run on the immunoSEQ multiplex PCR reads, TCRdb lists one record per CDR3 protein. Found here are almost 450,000 distinct CDR3 sequences, more than 80% of them singletons; the top ten hold 0.09% to 0.15%. Sequencing input: CD8+ T cells from PBMCs. These TCRs come from a human donor with multiple sclerosis.

This chain connects TRBV25-1 to TRBJ1-1, with no clear D. The CDR3 is 15 residues long. Deletions cut 0 bases from V and 1 base from J, with 9 bases between. Germline CDR1 reads MGHDK; CDR2 reads SYGVNS. The CDR3 nucleotides read TGTGCCAGCAGTGAATATTACGGACCGAACACTGAAGCTTTCTTT. It codes for CASSEYYGPNTEAFF.

J is TRBJ2-1 and V is TRBV7-9; 8 nucleotides line up with TRBD2. J lost 5 bases, V lost 6 bases, and 0 bases had no gene match. This CDR3 region has 12 residues. Germline CDR1 and CDR2: SEHNR and FQNEAQ (reference sequence). DNA of the CDR3: TGTGCCAGCAGACTAGCGGACAATGAGCAGTTCTTC. Its translation is CASRLADNEQFF.

The rearrangement uses TRBV7-9 and TRBJ1-1; D perhaps matches TRBD1 (5 bases). The CDR3 spans 11 residues. V lost 6 bases to trimming and J lost 7 bases, with 9 bases between them. Germline assignment: CDR1 SEHNR and CDR2 FQNEAQ (reference sequence). The DNA of the CDR3 is TGTGCCAGCAGAGGGGACCTTGAAGCTTTCTTT. Encoded protein: CASRGDLEAFF.

The rearrangement links TRBV6-1 to TRBJ2-2; D gene ambiguous. The CDR3 is 15 amino acids. Germline CDR1 reads MNHNS; CDR2 reads SASEGT. V lost 2 bases and J lost 6, with 13 bases in between. CDR3 nucleotides: TGTGCCAGCAGTGAATCGGTTGGCCGGGCCGGGGAGCTGTTTTTT. Protein: CASSESVGRAGELFF.

J is TRBJ1-5 and V is TRBV19; 8 bases fit TRBD1. Per germline, CDR1 LNHDA and CDR2 SQIVND (reference sequence). With V trimmed by 7 bases and J by 2 bases, 4 bases remained unmatched. CDR3 size: 14 residues. This chain's CDR3 is CASKTGVGNQPQHF. The DNA for the CDR3 is TGTGCCAGTAAGACAGGGGTGGGCAATCAGCCCCAGCATTTT.

The rearrangement uses TRBV25-1 and TRBJ2-7, with 7 bases aligning to TRBD1. CDR3 length: 13 residues. With V trimmed by 5 bases and J by 5 bases, 6 bases remained unmatched. Germline values: CDR1 MGHDK, CDR2 SYGVNS. The CDR3 spells CASSRGQYDEQYF. As DNA, the CDR3 is TGTGCCAGCAGTAGGGGACAGTACGACGAGCAGTACTTC.